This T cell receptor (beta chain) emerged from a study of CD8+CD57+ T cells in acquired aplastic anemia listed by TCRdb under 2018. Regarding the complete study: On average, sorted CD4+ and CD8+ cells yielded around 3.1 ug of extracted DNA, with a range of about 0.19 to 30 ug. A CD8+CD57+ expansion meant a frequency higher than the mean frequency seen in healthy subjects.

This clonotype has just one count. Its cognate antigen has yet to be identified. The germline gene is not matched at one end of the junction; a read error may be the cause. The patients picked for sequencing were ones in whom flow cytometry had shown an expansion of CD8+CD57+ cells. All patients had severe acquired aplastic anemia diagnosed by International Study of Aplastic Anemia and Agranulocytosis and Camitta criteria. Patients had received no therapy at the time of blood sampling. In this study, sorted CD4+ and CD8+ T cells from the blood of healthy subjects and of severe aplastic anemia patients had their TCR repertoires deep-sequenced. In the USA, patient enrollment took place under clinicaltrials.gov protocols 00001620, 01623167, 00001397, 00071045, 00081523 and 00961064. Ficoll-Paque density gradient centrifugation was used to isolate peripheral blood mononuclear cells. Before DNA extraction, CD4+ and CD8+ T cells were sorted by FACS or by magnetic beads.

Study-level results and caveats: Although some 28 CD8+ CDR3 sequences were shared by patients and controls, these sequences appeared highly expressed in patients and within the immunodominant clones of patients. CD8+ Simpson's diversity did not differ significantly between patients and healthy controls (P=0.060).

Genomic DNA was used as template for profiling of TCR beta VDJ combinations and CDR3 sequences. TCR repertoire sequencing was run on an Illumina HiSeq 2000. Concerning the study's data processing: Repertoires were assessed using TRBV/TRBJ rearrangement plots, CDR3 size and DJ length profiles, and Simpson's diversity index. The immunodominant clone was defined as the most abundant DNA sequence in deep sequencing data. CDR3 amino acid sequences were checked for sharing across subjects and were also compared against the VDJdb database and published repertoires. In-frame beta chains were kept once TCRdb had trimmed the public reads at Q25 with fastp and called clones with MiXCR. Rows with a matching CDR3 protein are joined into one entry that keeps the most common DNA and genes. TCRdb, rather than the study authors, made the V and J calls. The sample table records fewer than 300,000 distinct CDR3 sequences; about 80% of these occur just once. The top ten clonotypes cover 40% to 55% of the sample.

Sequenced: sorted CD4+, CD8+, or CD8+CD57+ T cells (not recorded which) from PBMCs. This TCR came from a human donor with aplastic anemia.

The CDR3 corresponds to CASSIAGTGYEEHF. The DNA sequence reads TGTGCCAGTAGTATAGCTGGGACAGGCTACGAGGAGCACTTC. Recombination linked TRBV19 to TRBJ2-7; 8 bases in the middle match TRBD1. From the cysteine through the phenylalanine, the CDR3 covers 14 amino acids. Only the CDR3 DNA stays, 42 bases, in frame from base 1. Looking up the germline V gene (reference sequence) yields CDR1 LNHDA and CDR2 SQIVND.